Described below is a single T cell receptor (beta chain) sequence and its context. This entry comes from a study of T-cell reconstitution after alpha-beta-depleted transplantation in children. Trimming took off 0 bases at V and 4 bases at J, with 9 bases between the two ends. The CDR3 spans 14 residues. Germline-derived CDR1 and CDR2 are MGHRA and YSYEKL. Construction of the TCRbeta library involved unique molecular identifiers. TCRdb re-derived calls from the PCR reads in MiXCR, one entry per CDR3 protein. This repertoire shows about 200,000 distinct CDR3 sequences, approximately 15% found once; its top ten account for under 15%.

The sequencing here drew on PBMCs from the stem cell graft donor, taken from the stem cell graft. This clonotype originated in a human donor who donated a stem cell graft to a child with acute lymphoblastic leukemia. This chain uses TRBV4-1 with TRBJ2-5; D is uncertain. CDR3 amino acids: CASSQDLRPETQYF. In nucleotides, the CDR3 is TGCGCCAGCAGCCAAGATCTGAGACCAGAGACCCAGTACTTC.